The 18 T cell receptor beta chains in this list originate from one sample, sequenced in a study of blood T cell repertoires in COVID-19. The table came from immunoSEQ multiplex PCR; TCRdb's copy has only in-frame clones and leaves some out. Of more than 300,000 clones listed, nearly 90% were seen once; the top ten hold less than 6%. The material sequenced was PBMCs or T cells enriched from blood (not recorded which). Every receptor here comes from a woman aged 25 to 45 who had recovered from COVID-19.

The V call is TRBV5-8, the J call TRBJ1-1, with D perhaps TRBD1 (6 bases). The CDR3 runs 19 residues. Trimming removed 2 bases from V and 4 bases from J, with 27 bases in between. The V gene's germline CDR1 is SGHTS and CDR2 YDEGEE. This CDR3 is CASSFLFGGGNGLGTEAFF. CDR3 bases: TGTGCCAGCAGCTTTTTATTTGGGGGGGGCAACGGACTTGGCACTGAAGCTTTCTTT.

This chain uses TRBV3-1 (or the pseudogene TRBV3-2) with TRBJ2-2; TRBD2 matches 10 bases. The CDR3 has 18 residues. Losses at the gene ends were 7 bases for V and 3 bases for J; bases not matched to a gene: 14. Looked up from germline, CDR1 is LGHDT and CDR2 is YNNKEL (reference sequence). The CDR3 DNA is TGTGCCAGCACCTTTAGCGGGGGGCTGGCGGGGGACACCGGGGAGCTGTTTTTT. Its protein is CASTFSGGLAGDTGELFF.

This chain links TRBV6-5 with TRBJ1-2, with a weak D call TRBD1 (5 bases). The V gene lost 2 bases and the J gene lost 2 bases, with 12 bases spanning the gap. Germline CDR1 reads MNHEY; CDR2 reads SVGAGI. The length of the CDR3 is 15 residues. The CDR3 DNA sequence: TGTGCCAGCAGTTACACCTCGGGGGGGAACTATGGCTACACCTTC. Residues: CASSYTSGGNYGYTF.

The rearrangement uses TRBV6-4 and TRBJ2-3, with 11 bases matching TRBD2. The CDR3 extends over 16 amino acids. Germline CDR1 is MRHNA and CDR2 is SNTAGT. With V trimmed by 4 bases and J by 5 bases, 8 bases remained unmatched. The CDR3 sequence is CASSALAGGPGDTQYF. DNA of the CDR3: TGTGCCAGCAGTGCCTTAGCGGGGGGGCCTGGAGATACGCAGTATTTT.

The chain joins TRBV27 to TRBJ2-7; D may be TRBD2 (7 bases). The V end lost 1 base, the J end lost 3 bases, and 13 bases lay between the germline ends. Per the germline V gene, CDR1 is MNHEY and CDR2 is SMNVEV (reference sequence). The CDR3 is 15 residues long. DNA of the CDR3: TGTGCCAGCAGTTTATTGGGGGGGCGAGACTACGAGCAGTACTTC. Its translation is CASSLLGGRDYEQYF.

This chain uses TRBV7-6 with TRBJ1-2; TRBD1 is a possible D gene (5 bases). This CDR3 region has 18 residues. CDR1 is SGHVS and CDR2 is FNYEAQ in the germline V gene. V lost 5 bases and J 0 bases, leaving 22 bases between the germline ends. CDR3 in amino acids: CASSPIQLRDSPNYGYTF. DNA for the CDR3: TGTGCCAGCAGCCCAATCCAACTAAGAGACAGCCCTAACTATGGCTACACCTTC.

The chain recombines TRBV25-1 with TRBJ1-1; 7 positions match TRBD1. CDR3 length equals 16 residues. V trimming: 3 bases; J trimming: 0 bases; junction bases outside the gene matches: 7. The V gene's germline CDR1 is MGHDK and CDR2 SYGVNS. CDR3 amino acids: CASSDPGTGVNTEAFF. The CDR3 DNA reads as TGTGCCAGCAGTGACCCGGGCACAGGGGTGAACACTGAAGCTTTCTTT.

The V call is TRBV7-8, the J call TRBJ1-1; D is perhaps TRBD1 (6 bases). V shed 6 bases and J shed 1 base, with 18 bases lying between them. CDR3 size: 16 residues. Germline CDR1 is SGHVS and CDR2 is FQNEAQ. The CDR3 DNA sequence: TGTGCCAGCAGACTCACAGGGAATCAAAAGAACACTGAAGCTTTCTTT. Its protein is CASRLTGNQKNTEAFF.

This chain links TRBV7-9 with TRBJ1-1; 7 bases match TRBD1. CDR1 is SEHNR and CDR2 is FQNEAQ in the germline V gene (reference sequence). CDR3 length: 15 amino acids. The V segment lost 5 bases and the J segment 1 base; nucleotides outside the gene matches: 7. In DNA form, the CDR3 reads TGTGCCAGCAGCCAACGGGACAGTTCGAACACTGAAGCTTTCTTT. Protein product: CASSQRDSSNTEAFF.

This chain links TRBV10-3 with TRBJ2-4; TRBD2 is a possible D gene (6 bases). This CDR3 contains 17 residues. CDR1 and CDR2 (germline): ENHRY, SYGVKD. Trimming removed 1 base from V and 0 bases from J, with 13 bases in between. CDR3 nucleotide sequence: TGTGCCATCAGTGAGTTTGGAGGGCGAGGAGCCAAAAACATTCAGTACTTC. Residues: CAISEFGGRGAKNIQYF.

V gene TRBV30 combines with J gene TRBJ1-1, with a tentative D call TRBD1 (5 bases). The CDR3 is made up of 12 amino acids. The ends were cut back, 4 bases at V and 7 bases at J, with 13 bases in the middle. Germline V gene sequence: CDR1 GTSNPN, CDR2 SVGIG (reference sequence). Here the CDR3 DNA reads TGTGCCTGGATATCAGGGTTGGGTGAAGCTTTCTTT. Translated: CAWISGLGEAFF.

The chain couples TRBV5-1 to TRBJ2-1, with D perhaps matching TRBD2 (6 bases). The CDR3 covers 15 residues. With 3 bases removed from V and 10 bases from J, the gap between germline ends came to 20 bases. Germline values: CDR1 SGHRS, CDR2 YFSETQ. The CDR3 sequence is CASSSTGRQFREQFF. The CDR3 DNA reads as TGCGCCAGCAGCTCCACCGGGAGACAATTTCGGGAGCAGTTCTTC.

The chain has TRBV7-9 and TRBJ2-2; TRBD2 matches 7 bases. The CDR3 totals 17 residues. V shed 5 bases and J 1 base; nucleotides not matched to a gene: 10. Germline CDR1 reads SEHNR; CDR2 reads FQNEAQ (reference sequence). The CDR3 DNA sequence: TGTGCCAGCAGCCCACCCGGTGGGAGGGTGAACACCGGGGAGCTGTTTTTT. Encoded protein: CASSPPGGRVNTGELFF.

The rearrangement joins TRBV27 to TRBJ2-1; TRBD1 matches at 8 bases. The CDR3 has 15 residues. The trim removed 2 bases at V and 3 bases at J, leaving 3 bases unmatched. CDR1 and CDR2 from the germline V gene are MNHEY and SMNVEV (reference sequence). The CDR3 sequence: CASSLPGTGYNEQFF. The CDR3, as DNA: TGTGCCAGCAGTTTACCCGGGACAGGCTACAATGAGCAGTTCTTC.

The V call is TRBV12-3 or TRBV12-4, the J call TRBJ1-1; D might be TRBD1 (5 bases). V was trimmed by 3 bases and J by 9 bases, leaving 8 bases between them. The CDR3 sequence is 11 residues long. CDR3 coding DNA: TGTGCCAGCAGTTTCAGGGCCCAAGCTTTCTTT. Protein product: CASSFRAQAFF.

This rearrangement joins TRBV30 to TRBJ2-7, with 8 bases lining up with TRBD2. The CDR3 extends over 15 amino acids. With V trimmed by 1 base and J by 2 bases, 7 bases remained unmatched. The germline V gene encodes CDR1 GTSNPN and CDR2 SVGIG (reference sequence). The CDR3 sequence is CAWSALAGFAYEQYF. The CDR3 bases are TGTGCCTGGAGTGCGTTAGCGGGGTTCGCCTACGAGCAGTACTTC.

This rearrangement joins TRBV14 to TRBJ1-4, with a tentative D call TRBD1 (5 bases). The CDR3 spans 15 residues. CDR1 SGHDN and CDR2 FVKESK come from the germline V gene. V lost 0 bases and J 2 bases, leaving 7 bases between the germline ends. CDR3 sequence: CASSQDRATNEKLFF. The CDR3 coding sequence is TGTGCCAGCAGCCAAGACAGGGCGACTAATGAAAAACTGTTTTTT.

This rearrangement joins TRBV2 to TRBJ1-6; the D gene is possibly TRBD1 (5 bases). CDR1 is SNHLY, CDR2 FYNNEI, per germline. This CDR3 is 15 amino acids long. V was clipped by 3 bases and J by 4 bases, with 10 bases between them. This CDR3 reads CASSERQPYNSPLHF. The CDR3 region has the DNA TGTGCCAGCAGTGAGAGACAGCCTTATAATTCACCCCTCCACTTT.